Listed here are 28 T cell receptor beta chains from one sample, sequenced in a study of blood T cell repertoires in COVID-19. Clones were read by immunoSEQ multiplex PCR, and TCRdb kept only the in-frame ones, dropping some. The sample holds roughly 570,000 clones, 85% to 90% seen once. Material for sequencing was peripheral blood. The source is a woman aged 45-65 years with COVID-19, enrolled during active disease.

In regard to this clone: A junction end diverges from the germline sequence, so it may reflect a read error. This sequence joins TRBV11-2 and TRBJ1-4, with D unresolved. Germline V gene sequence: CDR1 SGHAT, CDR2 FQNNGV. The CDR3 covers 12 residues. CDR3 in DNA: TGTGCCAGCAGCTTAAGCAATGGAAAACTGTTTTTT. Protein: CASSLSNGKLFF.

The chain links TRBV7-9 to TRBJ2-5; 9 bases are shared with TRBD1. With 4 bases clipped from V and 4 bases from J, the junction kept 7 bases outside the gene matches. The length of the CDR3 is 15 residues. CDR1 and CDR2 from the germline V gene are SEHNR and FQNEAQ (reference sequence). The CDR3 sequence is CASSSPADRGETQYF. Written as DNA, the CDR3 is TGTGCCAGCAGCTCACCCGCGGACAGGGGAGAGACCCAGTACTTC.

V gene TRBV5-1 combines with J gene TRBJ1-1; D is unclear. Trimming took off 2 bases at V and 6 bases at J, with 17 bases between the two ends. CDR3 size: 15 residues. CDR1 and CDR2 from the germline V gene are SGHRS and YFSETQ. The CDR3 DNA follows: TGCGCCAGCAGCTTAGGTGGTGGAGGTTTACCTGAAGCTTTCTTT. This codes for CASSLGGGGLPEAFF.

The chain joins TRBV11-1 to TRBJ2-7; D might be TRBD2 (5 bases). The CDR3 is 12 amino acids. V lost 6 bases, J lost 7 bases, and 13 bases lay in between. Germline V gene data show CDR1 as SGHAT and CDR2 as FQDESV (reference sequence). CDR3 bases: TGTGCCAGCAGTGATCCCCGGGAAGAGCAGTACTTC. This translates into CASSDPREEQYF.

V and J are TRBV10-3 and TRBJ1-5, with D unresolved. V lost 2 bases and J lost 2, with 7 bases in between. In germline, CDR1 is ENHRY, CDR2 SYGVKD. This CDR3 comprises 14 residues. In DNA form, the CDR3 reads TGTGCCATCAGTGAGGAGGCAGGCAATCAGCCCCAGCATTTT. It encodes CAISEEAGNQPQHF.

V usage is TRBV3-1 (or the pseudogene TRBV3-2) and J usage is TRBJ2-1, with 9 positions matching TRBD2. The CDR3 contains 15 residues. Looked up from germline, CDR1 is LGHDT and CDR2 is YNNKEL (reference sequence). Trimming cost V 4 bases and J 4 bases; bases outside gene matches: 5. The CDR3 reads CASSPASGAYNEQFF. CDR3 coding DNA: TGTGCCAGCAGCCCGGCTAGCGGGGCGTACAATGAGCAGTTCTTC.

The gene calls are TRBV24-1 and TRBJ2-1; weak D call: TRBD1 (6 bases). Trimming pared 2 bases from V and 6 bases from J, leaving 13 bases between. Germline V gives CDR1 KGHDR, CDR2 SFDVKD. The CDR3 consists of 15 residues. In nucleotides, the CDR3 is TGTGCCACCAGTGATTCCGGGACAACTCTCAATGAGCAGTTCTTC. Protein: CATSDSGTTLNEQFF.

The CDR3 DNA sequence: TGCGCCAGCAGCCACCCCCTGATGACAGGGTATCAGAAATACTTC. Protein: CASSHPLMTGYQKYF. V and J are TRBV4-1 and TRBJ2-7, with 7 bases aligning to TRBD1. The germline V gene encodes CDR1 MGHRA and CDR2 YSYEKL. The V and J ends lost 3 bases and 13 bases, in that order; junction bases with no gene match: 18. The length of the CDR3 is 15 residues.

The chain has TRBV20-1 and TRBJ2-7; D is undetermined. Germline-derived CDR1 and CDR2 are DFQATT and SNEGSKA (reference sequence). V was cut by 6 bases and J by 2 bases, with 8 bases left in between. This CDR3 spans 11 amino acids. The CDR3 here is CSAFQAYEQYF. The CDR3 region has the DNA TGCAGTGCATTCCAGGCCTACGAGCAGTACTTC.

This chain uses TRBV14 with TRBJ2-7; TRBD1 matches at 7 bases. CDR3 length: 13 residues. Germline V lookup: CDR1 SGHDN, CDR2 FVKESK. Unmatched junction bases numbered 2, after V lost 4 bases and J lost 2 bases. CDR3 nucleotides: TGTGCCAGCAGCCGCGGACAGGCCTACGAGCAGTACTTC. This encodes CASSRGQAYEQYF.

The chain joins TRBV21-1 to TRBJ1-2. TRBV21-1 is designated a pseudogene. This CDR3 region has 14 residues. CDR3 nucleotide sequence: TGTGCCATCGAGAGGGTCCTAATCGGCTATGGCTACACCTTC. Amino acids: CAIERVLIGYGYTF.

V gene TRBV21-1 combines with J gene TRBJ1-2; the tabulated D call, TRBD1, remains unverified against the DNA. TRBV21-1 constitutes a pseudogene. The CDR3 has 19 residues. CDR3 in amino acids: CASTPVDPGQGSVNYGYTF. Written as DNA, the CDR3 is TGTGCCAGCACCCCCGTCGACCCGGGACAGGGGTCCGTTAACTATGGCTACACCTTC.

About this clone: Other nucleotide sequences in the sample specify the same CDR3. This chain uses TRBV6-5 with TRBJ1-1; D gene unclear. This CDR3 has 12 amino acids. Per the germline V gene, CDR1 is MNHEY and CDR2 is SVGAGI. Trimming stripped 5 bases from V and 3 bases from J, with 7 bases between. The CDR3 coding sequence is TGTGCCAGCAGTCGTAGAGACACTGAAGCTTTCTTT. Amino acids: CASSRRDTEAFF.

The rearrangement joins TRBV28 to TRBJ1-3, with D uncertain. Germline assignment: CDR1 MDHEN and CDR2 SYDVKM. The CDR3 covers 13 residues. V shed 7 bases and J shed 2 bases, with 9 bases lying between them. The CDR3 DNA sequence: TGTGCCAGCATCGACTCCCCTGGAAACACCATATATTTT. Amino acids: CASIDSPGNTIYF.

The chain links TRBV12-3 or TRBV12-4 to TRBJ1-1, with TRBD1 as a possible D gene (5 bases). V lost 2 bases and J 4 bases, leaving 8 bases between the germline ends. The CDR3 extends over 13 amino acids. The CDR3 DNA is TGTGCCAGCAGTTTAATTGGGGCCACTGAAGCTTTCTTT. It encodes CASSLIGATEAFF.

The J gene is TRBJ1-1, the V gene TRBV28, with a possible D match to TRBD1 (5 bases). There are 15 residues in the CDR3. Trimming pared 6 bases from V and 6 bases from J, leaving 20 bases between. Germline loops: CDR1 MDHEN, CDR2 SYDVKM. In DNA form, the CDR3 reads TGTGCCAGCAGCCCCTTCCTTCCGGCGGGGGCTGAAGCTTTCTTT. Encoded protein: CASSPFLPAGAEAFF.

The rearrangement uses TRBV29-1 and TRBJ1-1; D is perhaps TRBD1 (6 bases). The CDR3 sequence is 12 residues long. Trimming removed 3 bases from V and 5 bases from J, with 10 bases in between. The germline CDR1 and CDR2 sequences are SQVTM and ANQGSEA. In DNA, the CDR3 is TGCAGCGTTGATACAGGGATTACTGAAGCTTTCTTT. Translation: CSVDTGITEAFF.

A single count supports this clone. V and J are TRBV6-5 and TRBJ2-7, with D possibly matching TRBD1 (6 bases). This CDR3 spans 12 amino acids. Trimming removed 7 bases from V and 5 bases from J, with 12 bases in between. Germline CDR1 reads MNHEY; CDR2 reads SVGAGI. The CDR3 region is CASTHNRDEQYF. The DNA of the CDR3 is TGTGCCAGCACTCACAACAGGGACGAGCAGTACTTC.

The chain has TRBV15 and TRBJ1-2; D is ambiguous. The CDR3 runs to 15 residues. The V end lost 0 bases, the J end lost 1 base, and 9 bases lay between the germline ends. Germline V CDR1 and CDR2: LNHNV, YYDKDF (reference sequence). The CDR3 sequence: CATSREGVFNYGYTF. The CDR3 bases are TGTGCCACCAGCAGAGAAGGAGTATTTAACTATGGCTACACCTTC. The whole variable domain, remainder taken from reference TRBV15 and TRBJ1-2, is DAMVIQNPRYQVTQFGKPVTLSCSQTLNHNVMYWYQQKSSQAPKLLFHYYDKDFNNEADTPDNFQSRRPNTSFCFLDIRSPGLGDTAMYLCATSREGVFNYGYTFGSGTRLTVV.

This clone was seen once. The chain links TRBV12-3 or TRBV12-4 to TRBJ1-1; 7 nucleotides line up with TRBD1. After removal of 7 bases from V and 11 bases from J, the junction contained 10 bases not matched to a gene. The CDR3 covers 12 residues. As DNA, the CDR3 is TGTGCCAGCACCCCTCCGGGACAGAAGGCTTTCTTT. It translates to CASTPPGQKAFF.

V usage is TRBV5-1 and J usage is TRBJ1-1; D possibly corresponds to TRBD1 (6 bases). Per the germline V gene, CDR1 is SGHRS and CDR2 is YFSETQ. Trimming stripped 0 bases from V and 7 bases from J, with 13 bases between. The CDR3 consists of 14 residues. Here the CDR3 DNA reads TGCGCCAGCAGCTTGGCGGGGGGGCGGAGTGAAGCTTTCTTT. It codes for CASSLAGGRSEAFF.

The chain joins TRBV6-2 or TRBV6-3 to TRBJ2-7; maybe TRBD1 (5 bases). Per the germline V gene, CDR1 is MNHEY and CDR2 is SVGEGT. Deletions cut 4 bases from V and 4 bases from J, with 17 bases between. The length of the CDR3 is 15 residues. The CDR3 is CASSSPSRVSYEQYF. The CDR3, as DNA: TGTGCCAGCAGTTCGCCCTCCAGGGTTAGTTACGAGCAGTACTTC.

This rearrangement joins TRBV6-4 to TRBJ1-3; D gene ambiguous. Germline assignment: CDR1 MRHNA and CDR2 SNTAGT. This CDR3 contains 11 residues. Trimming cost V 6 bases and J 9 bases, with 9 bases left between them. The CDR3 DNA reads as TGTGCCAGCAGACCGAGAATCACCATATATTTT. The encoded protein is CASRPRITIYF.

Only a few counts were recorded for this clone. The chain has TRBV2 and TRBJ1-2, with TRBD1 matching 7 bases. This CDR3 comprises 13 residues. Trimming took 6 bases from V and 2 from J; bases not matched to a gene: 3. CDR1 and CDR2 from the germline V gene are SNHLY and FYNNEI. CDR3 loop: CASRRDSNYGYTF. The CDR3 nucleotides are TGTGCCAGCAGGCGGGACAGCAACTATGGCTACACCTTC. The entire variable domain, with the rest obtained from reference TRBV2 and TRBJ1-2, is as follows: EPEVTQTPSHQVTQMGQEVILRCVPISNHLYFYWYRQILGQKVEFLVSFYNNEISEKSEIFDDQFSVERPDGSNFTLKIRSTKLEDSAMYFCASRRDSNYGYTFGSGTRLTVV.

V usage is TRBV12-3 or TRBV12-4 and J usage is TRBJ2-7; a weak D match, TRBD2 (5 bases). Trimming shortened V by 7 bases and J by 7 bases, and 17 bases separated the two germline ends. The CDR3 has 13 amino acids. CDR3 sequence (DNA): TGTGCCAGCACCATGACGGGATCTGGGGAGCAGTACTTC. Translating gives CASTMTGSGEQYF.

The genes are TRBV5-4 and TRBJ1-2; maybe TRBD1 (6 bases). V was shortened by 1 base and J by 5 bases, with 12 bases between the two germline ends. Germline CDR1 and CDR2: SGHNT and YYREEE (reference sequence). This CDR3 has 14 residues. The CDR3 sequence: CASSLWQGHYGYTF. The DNA for the CDR3 is TGTGCCAGCAGCTTGTGGCAGGGGCATTATGGCTACACCTTC.

This clone was observed a single time. The chain links TRBV5-8 to TRBJ1-1; D is unclear. This CDR3 comprises 13 residues. The V end lost 4 bases, the J end lost 1 base, and 8 bases lay between the germline ends. Per germline, CDR1 SGHTS and CDR2 YDEGEE. DNA of the CDR3: TGTGCCAGCAGCCCTACTGCGAACACTGAAGCTTTCTTT. It yields the protein CASSPTANTEAFF.

The rearrangement links TRBV27 to TRBJ1-2; 9 bases line up with TRBD1. Unmatched junction bases numbered 5, after V lost 1 base and J lost 2 bases. Per the germline V gene, CDR1 is MNHEY and CDR2 is SMNVEV (reference sequence). The CDR3 is 16 amino acids. The CDR3 is CASSLWGDRENYGYTF. The CDR3 DNA is TGTGCCAGCAGTTTATGGGGGGACAGGGAGAACTATGGCTACACCTTC.